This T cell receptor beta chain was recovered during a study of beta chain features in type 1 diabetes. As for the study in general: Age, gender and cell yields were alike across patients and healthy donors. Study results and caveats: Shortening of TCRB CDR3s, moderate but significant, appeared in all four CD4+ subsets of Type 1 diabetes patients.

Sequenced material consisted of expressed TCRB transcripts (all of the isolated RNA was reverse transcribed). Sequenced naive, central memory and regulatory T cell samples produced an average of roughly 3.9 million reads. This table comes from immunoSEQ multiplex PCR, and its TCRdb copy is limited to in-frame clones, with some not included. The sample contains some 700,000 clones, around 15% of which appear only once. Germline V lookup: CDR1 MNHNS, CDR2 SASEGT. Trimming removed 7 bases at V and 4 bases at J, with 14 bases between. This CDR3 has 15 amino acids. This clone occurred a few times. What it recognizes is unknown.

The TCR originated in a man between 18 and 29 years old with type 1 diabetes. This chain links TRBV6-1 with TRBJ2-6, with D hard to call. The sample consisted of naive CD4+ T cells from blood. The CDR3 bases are TGTGCCAGCACCGAAGGAGCGATAGGGGCCAACGTCCTGACTTTC. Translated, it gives CASTEGAIGANVLTF.